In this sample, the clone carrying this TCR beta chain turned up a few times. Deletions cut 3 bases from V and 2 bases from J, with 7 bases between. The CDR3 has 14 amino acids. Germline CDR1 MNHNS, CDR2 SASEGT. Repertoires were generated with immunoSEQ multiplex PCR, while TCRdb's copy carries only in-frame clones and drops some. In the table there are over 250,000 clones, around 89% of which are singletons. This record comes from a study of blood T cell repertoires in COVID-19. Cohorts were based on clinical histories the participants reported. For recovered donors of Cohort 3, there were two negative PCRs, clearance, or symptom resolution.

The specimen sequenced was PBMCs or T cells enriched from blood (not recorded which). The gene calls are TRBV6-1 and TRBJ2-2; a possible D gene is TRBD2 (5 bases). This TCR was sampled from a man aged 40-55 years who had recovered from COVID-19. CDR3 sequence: CASSERVNTGELFF. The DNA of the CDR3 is TGTGCCAGCAGTGAGCGGGTAAACACCGGGGAGCTGTTTTTT.